What follows are 13 T cell receptor beta chains derived from one specimen sequenced in a study of vaccination effects on CD4 cells after COVID-19. Sequencing was performed with immunoSEQ multiplex PCR; in TCRdb, only in-frame clones are kept and a portion is missing. Here the sample spans around 47,000 clones, around 80% being singletons. Their antigens are not known. Viral peptide pool expansion of antigen-specific CD4+ T cells preceded sequencing in the ViraFEST assay. Investigators separated out CD4+ T cells once 10 days of culture had passed. The infection with SARS-CoV-2 (confirmed by PCR) occurred in this person between March and December 2020. This sample comprised CD4+ T cells from PBMCs cultured with a peptide pool, obtained before COVID-19 vaccination. The receptors shown here come from a human donor who had a prior SARS-CoV-2 infection.

The genes are TRBV20-1 and TRBJ2-7; the match to TRBD2 covers 9 bases. The CDR3 loop spans 14 amino acids. Germline lookup yields CDR1 DFQATT and CDR2 SNEGSKA (reference sequence). Trimming took 3 bases from V and 2 from J; bases not matched to a gene: 5. DNA for the CDR3: TGCAGTGCTAGTACTAGCGGGCTCACCTACGAGCAGTACTTC. Translating gives CSASTSGLTYEQYF.

This clone was observed a single time. The J gene is TRBJ1-3, the V gene TRBV19; 7 bases match TRBD1. This CDR3 region has 17 residues. Germline-derived CDR1 and CDR2 are LNHDA and SQIVND (reference sequence). V was clipped by 4 bases and J by 2 bases; unmatched bases: 11. The CDR3 loop is CASSTRGTASTGNTIYF. The CDR3 DNA sequence: TGTGCCAGTAGTACCCGGGGGACAGCGTCTACTGGAAACACCATATATTTT.

The chain employs TRBV6-1 and TRBJ1-3, with a weak D call TRBD1 (6 bases). CDR1 and CDR2 from the germline V gene are MNHNS and SASEGT. Trimming shortened V by 2 bases and J by 4 bases, and 18 bases separated the two germline ends. This CDR3 contains 17 residues. In nucleotides, the CDR3 is TGTGCCAGCAGTGAAATCCGCTTTACAGGGACCGGAAACACCATATATTTT. This codes for CASSEIRFTGTGNTIYF.

The chain uses TRBV13 and TRBJ2-1; D is unclear. The CDR3 has 17 residues. V was pared by 0 bases and J by 2 bases, with 14 bases between. In germline, CDR1 is PRHDT, CDR2 FYEKMQ (reference sequence). The CDR3 DNA reads TGTGCCAGCAGCTTAGGCCGGAGAGGTTCTCCCTACAATGAGCAGTTCTTC. Amino acids: CASSLGRRGSPYNEQFF.

This clone was observed a few times. The gene calls are TRBV10-3 and TRBJ1-2; D is uncertain. Trimming stripped 4 bases from V and 7 bases from J, with 10 bases between. The CDR3 contains 12 residues. Germline V gives CDR1 ENHRY, CDR2 SYGVKD. The CDR3 reads CAISGSRPGYTF. The CDR3 region has the DNA TGTGCCATCAGTGGGTCCCGGCCTGGCTACACCTTC.

V gene TRBV5-4 combines with J gene TRBJ2-4, with D unresolved. V dropped 1 base and J dropped 1 base, with 6 bases sitting between them. Looked up from germline, CDR1 is SGHNT and CDR2 is YYREEE (reference sequence). The length of the CDR3 is 14 residues. The chain's CDR3 is CASSLSSAKNIQYF. The CDR3 coding sequence is TGTGCCAGCAGCTTGAGTTCGGCCAAAAACATTCAGTACTTC.

The chain is built from TRBV5-1 and TRBJ1-2, with no clear D. V was trimmed by 3 bases and J by 8 bases, leaving 14 bases between them. Germline V gene lookup returns CDR1 SGHRS and CDR2 YFSETQ. CDR3 length: 13 amino acids. In DNA, the CDR3 is TGCGCCAGCAGCTCCCAGAGGTACGAAGGCTACACCTTC. This translates into CASSSQRYEGYTF.

This clone was counted a few times. The genes are TRBV5-1 and TRBJ1-4; 8 nucleotides agree with TRBD1. Germline-derived CDR1 and CDR2 are SGHRS and YFSETQ. V lost 4 bases and J lost 3; bases outside the gene matches: 2. The CDR3 runs to 14 residues. CDR3 nucleotide sequence: TGCGCCAGCAGCCCGGGACAGGCTAATGAAAAACTGTTTTTT. Translated, it gives CASSPGQANEKLFF.

Notes on this clone: Distinct nucleotide sequences in the sample also encode this CDR3. This chain joins TRBV24-1 and TRBJ2-3; D is undetermined. CDR1 is KGHDR and CDR2 is SFDVKD in the germline V gene. Trimming left V 5 bases short and J 0 bases short, with 2 bases between. The CDR3 extends over 12 amino acids. Written as DNA, the CDR3 is TGTGCCACCAGTGGGAGCACAGATACGCAGTATTTT. It specifies CATSGSTDTQYF.

V gene TRBV21-1 combines with J gene TRBJ2-7; TRBD1, the table's D call, was not compared with the DNA. TRBV21-1 is a pseudogene locus. CDR3 length: 12 residues. Here the CDR3 reads CASLQKTYEQYF. The DNA of the CDR3 is TGTGCCAGTTTACAGAAGACCTACGAGCAGTACTTC.

The rearrangement uses TRBV6-2 or TRBV6-3 and TRBJ2-1; D is possibly TRBD2 (6 bases). Germline V gene sequence: CDR1 MNHEY, CDR2 SVGEGT. The CDR3 totals 17 residues. Trimming stripped 2 bases from V and 6 bases from J, with 20 bases between. As DNA, the CDR3 is TGTGCCAGCAGTTACGAGAAACCCGGGACTTGGTCCAATGAGCAGTTCTTC. Translating it yields CASSYEKPGTWSNEQFF.

This chain uses TRBV10-2 with TRBJ2-3; D uncertain. The CDR3 covers 13 residues. The V end lost 0 bases, the J end lost 7 bases, and 8 bases lay between the germline ends. CDR1 is WSHSY, CDR2 SAAADI, per germline. The CDR3 protein is CASSESLGNTQYF. The DNA of the CDR3 is TGCGCCAGCAGTGAGTCATTGGGGAATACGCAGTATTTT.

This clone was detected once. The rearrangement joins TRBV6-5 to TRBJ2-7; TRBD1 might be the D (5 bases). Germline-derived CDR1 and CDR2 are MNHEY and SVGAGI. V was pared by 6 bases and J by 0 bases, with 15 bases between. The CDR3 loop spans 15 amino acids. DNA of the CDR3: TGTGCCAGCAGGTCCCTGGGGCGGAGCTCCTACGAGCAGTACTTC. Translated: CASRSLGRSSYEQYF.